One sample yielded the 27 T cell receptor beta chains listed below, sequenced in a study of T cells in Graves' hyperthyroidism and ophthalmopathy. Researchers amplified the TCR beta CDR3 regions from RNA transcripts. The study used the HTBI primer set for a first-round RT-PCR of the TCR CDR3. TCRdb reanalysed the multiplex PCR reads using MiXCR and keeps one entry per CDR3 protein. The sample includes 450,000 to 650,000 distinct CDR3 sequences, more than 13% of them seen just once. The material sequenced was blood. These receptors were obtained from a woman aged 18-30 years with Graves' ophthalmopathy.

As concerns this clonotype: A much larger clone lies a single base off, so this may be a read error. J is TRBJ1-1 and V is TRBV13; a possible D gene is TRBD1 (6 bases). The CDR3 covers 15 residues. The germline CDR1 and CDR2 sequences are PRHDT and FYEKMQ (reference sequence). CDR3 in amino acids: CACSLVMGADTEAFF. In DNA, the CDR3 is TGTGCCTGCAGCTTAGTAATGGGGGCGGACACTGAAGCTTTCTTT.

This clonotype was counted ten times or more. V is TRBV15 and J is TRBJ2-1; no definite D call. From germline, CDR1 is LNHNV and CDR2 YYDKDF (reference sequence). V lost 0 bases and J 13 bases, leaving 16 bases between the germline ends. The CDR3 spans 14 residues. In DNA, the CDR3 is TGTGCCACCAGCAGAGATGGAGCGATCCTCTATCAGTTCTTC. Translated: CATSRDGAILYQFF.

This clonotype was found a few times. The chain joins TRBV27 to TRBJ1-5; D is undetermined. Looked up from germline, CDR1 is MNHEY and CDR2 is SMNVEV (reference sequence). With 5 bases removed from V and 0 bases from J, the gap between germline ends came to 8 bases. This CDR3 is 14 amino acids long. CDR3 DNA: TGTGCCAGCAGTCCCTATTATAGCAATCAGCCCCAGCATTTT. It encodes CASSPYYSNQPQHF.

In its sample, this clonotype was seen a few times. V and J are TRBV11-3 and TRBJ2-2; D remains unclear. CDR1 is SGHNT and CDR2 is YENEEA in the germline V gene. The CDR3 runs to 15 residues. Trimming took off 8 bases at V and 3 bases at J, with 16 bases between the two ends. CDR3 amino acids: CASGSWGRDTGELFF. The CDR3 nucleotides are TGTGCCAGCGGCAGTTGGGGAAGGGACACCGGGGAGCTGTTTTTT.

This chain uses TRBV4-1 with TRBJ1-5, with D possibly TRBD1 on 6 matching bases. There are 15 residues in the CDR3. The V gene's germline CDR1 is MGHRA and CDR2 YSYEKL. The V end lost 6 bases, the J end lost 4 bases, and 16 bases lay between the germline ends. CDR3 bases: TGCGCCAGCAGTTACAATACAGGGACTAATCAGCCCCAGCATTTT. Amino acid sequence: CASSYNTGTNQPQHF.

Notes on this clonotype: This may be a read error, as it is one base from a much larger clone. CDR3 DNA sequence: TGCGTCAGCAGCCAAGATGTACGGGGGTCCCTCACAGATACGCAGTATTTT. This sequence encodes CVSSQDVRGSLTDTQYF. This chain links TRBV4-1 with TRBJ2-3; D is perhaps TRBD2 (6 bases). This CDR3 has 17 residues. CDR1 MGHRA and CDR2 YSYEKL come from the germline V gene.

The chain has TRBV20-1 and TRBJ2-7; TRBD1 aligns across 8 bases. The CDR3 contains 15 residues. Trimming removed 6 bases from V and 7 bases from J; junction bases left unmatched: 17. Germline CDR1 is DFQATT and CDR2 is SNEGSKA (reference sequence). This CDR3 reads CSALMTGARAEEQYF. As DNA, the CDR3 is TGCAGTGCCCTAATGACAGGGGCCCGAGCAGAGGAGCAGTACTTC.

In this sample, this clonotype turned up many times. The J gene is TRBJ1-5, the V gene TRBV12-3 or TRBV12-4; D unclear. CDR3 length: 14 residues. The V gene lost 0 bases and the J gene lost 4 bases, with 7 bases spanning the gap. The CDR3 region is CASSLAGGNQPQHF. Written as DNA, the CDR3 is TGTGCCAGCAGTTTAGCAGGAGGGAATCAGCCCCAGCATTTT.

The J gene is TRBJ1-4, the V gene TRBV29-1; D may be TRBD1 (6 bases). Germline V lookup: CDR1 SQVTM, CDR2 ANQGSEA. This CDR3 is 15 amino acids long. With 0 bases removed from V and 8 bases from J, the gap between germline ends came to 16 bases. CDR3 amino acids: CSVEDSGGSGEKLFF. In nucleotides, the CDR3 is TGCAGCGTTGAAGATTCGGGGGGCTCGGGGGAAAAACTGTTTTTT.

This sequence joins TRBV6-2 or TRBV6-3 and TRBJ1-1, with 9 bases that match TRBD1. Germline V lookup: CDR1 MNHEY, CDR2 SVGEGT. V lost 5 bases, J lost 0 bases, and 4 bases stayed unmatched. This CDR3 has 15 amino acids. The CDR3 bases are TGTGCCAGCAGTGGGACAGGGATAATGAACACTGAAGCTTTCTTT. This encodes CASSGTGIMNTEAFF.

As regards this clonotype: A much more abundant neighbour one base away suggests this may be a read error. The rearrangement links TRBV30 to TRBJ1-5, with D perhaps matching TRBD1 (6 bases). The CDR3 contains 13 residues. Germline V gives CDR1 GTSNPN, CDR2 SVGIG (reference sequence). In DNA form, the CDR3 reads TGTGCCTGGAACAGGGTGGCGAATCAGCCCCAGAATTTT. This translates into CAWNRVANQPQNF.

Notes on this clonotype: This may arise from a read error, as a much more abundant clone is one base away. This rearrangement joins TRBV18 to TRBJ2-1; the D gene could be TRBD1 or TRBD2 (5 bases each). The end of the DNA aligns better with TRBJ2-7, so the J call may be wrong. The CDR3 is 13 residues long. In germline, CDR1 is KGHSH, CDR2 LQKENI. The DNA for the CDR3 is TGTGCCAGCCCACCACCCGGGACGAATGAGCAGTACTTC. This gives the protein CASPPPGTNEQYF.

This clonotype was picked up many times. This chain connects TRBV16 to TRBJ1-2; D not resolved. V lost 4 bases to trimming and J lost 1 base, with 16 bases between them. In germline, CDR1 is KGHSY, CDR2 FQNENV. This CDR3 is 16 amino acids long. In DNA form, the CDR3 reads TGTGCCAGCAGCCCTCCACTGGGAGAGATTAACTATGGCTACACCTTC. Amino acids: CASSPPLGEINYGYTF.

In its sample, this clonotype was seen many times. The J gene is TRBJ2-7, the V gene TRBV4-3; TRBD1 matches at 7 bases. V gave up 2 bases and J gave up 0 bases; unmatched junction bases: 1. The CDR3 is 14 residues long. CDR1 and CDR2 from the germline V gene are LGHNA and YSLEER. The CDR3 reads CASSQNRGSYEQYF. CDR3 sequence (DNA): TGCGCCAGCAGCCAAAACAGGGGCTCCTACGAGCAGTACTTC.

As concerns this clonotype: A read error may be the cause here, since a much bigger clone is one base away. The genes are TRBV28 and TRBJ2-1; D not certain. Germline CDR1 reads MDHEN; CDR2 reads SYDVKM. This CDR3 contains 16 residues. The CDR3 bases are TGTGCCAGCAGTTCCCCGAAGCTGAACTCCTACAATGAGCAGTCCTTC. Its protein is CASSSPKLNSYNEQSF. Full variable domain (rest looked up from reference TRBV28 and TRBJ2-1): DVKVTQSSRYLVKRTGEKVFLECVQDMDHENMFWYRQDPGLGLRLIYFSYDVKMKEKGDIPEGYSVSREKKERFSLILESASTNQTSMYLCASSSPKLNSYNEQSFGPGTRLTVL.

The rearrangement uses TRBV6-2 or TRBV6-3 and TRBJ2-3; D is possibly TRBD1 (5 bases). The germline V gene has CDR1 MNHEY and CDR2 SVGEGT. V was cut by 5 bases and J by 4 bases, with 19 bases left in between. This CDR3 spans 16 amino acids. The CDR3 region is CASSPSSGWGSDTQYF. CDR3 in DNA: TGTGCCAGCAGTCCCTCGTCAGGGTGGGGATCAGATACGCAGTATTTT.

This chain connects TRBV7-9 to TRBJ2-1, with D perhaps matching TRBD2 (6 bases). Germline-derived CDR1 and CDR2 are SEHNR and FQNEAQ (reference sequence). V lost 5 bases and J 7 bases, leaving 18 bases between the germline ends. There are 15 residues in the CDR3. The CDR3 coding sequence is TGTGCCAGCAGCCCCCCTAGCGCCCAGGTAAATGAGCAGTTCTTC. Its protein is CASSPPSAQVNEQFF. The full variable domain, rest sourced from reference TRBV7-9 and TRBJ2-1, is DTGVSQNPRHKITKRGQNVTFRCDPISEHNRLYWYRQTLGQGPEFLTYFQNEAQLEKSRLLSDRFSAERPKGSFSTLEIQRTEQGDSAMYLCASSPPSAQVNEQFFGPGTRLTVL.

This chain uses TRBV10-3 with TRBJ2-7, with a possible D match to TRBD2 (5 bases). CDR3 length: 12 residues. Between the trimmed V and J ends, which lost 10 bases and 1 base, there was a span of 11 bases. Germline values: CDR1 ENHRY, CDR2 SYGVKD. The CDR3 DNA follows: TGTGCCACAGCGGTAGGGTCCTACGAGCAGTACTTC. As protein: CATAVGSYEQYF.

This clonotype was recorded many times. This rearrangement joins TRBV28 to TRBJ2-2, with 9 bases that match TRBD2. The CDR3 is made up of 19 amino acids. V shed 5 bases, J shed 3 bases, and the junction held 16 bases outside the gene matches. Germline assignment: CDR1 MDHEN and CDR2 SYDVKM. The chain's CDR3 is CASSPRVDSGSLYTGELFF. CDR3 coding DNA: TGTGCCAGCAGTCCCAGGGTCGATAGCGGGAGTCTTTACACCGGGGAGCTGTTTTTT.

This chain links TRBV20-1 with TRBJ2-5; D may correspond to TRBD1 or TRBD2 (5 bases each). The CDR3 is 14 amino acids. Trimming pared 2 bases from V and 7 bases from J, leaving 17 bases between. Germline CDR1 reads DFQATT; CDR2 reads SNEGSKA (reference sequence). The CDR3 protein is CSARHGARLGTQYF. CDR3 sequence (DNA): TGCAGTGCTAGACACGGGGCCAGGCTCGGGACCCAGTACTTC.

This clonotype was picked up many times. CDR3 nucleotide sequence: TGTGCCAGCAGGAGGACTAGGAATGAGCAGTTCTTC. It yields the protein CASRRTRNEQFF. The chain couples TRBV25-1 to TRBJ2-1; 7 positions match TRBD2. The CDR3 loop spans 12 amino acids. The trim removed 6 bases at V and 7 bases at J, leaving 3 bases unmatched. The germline V gene has CDR1 MGHDK and CDR2 SYGVNS.

Many counts were recorded for this clonotype. The gene calls are TRBV20-1 and TRBJ2-1, with TRBD2 matching over 14 bases. The V gene's germline CDR1 is DFQATT and CDR2 SNEGSKA (reference sequence). This CDR3 has 17 residues. V was clipped by 1 base and J by 2 bases; unmatched bases: 4. For the CDR3, the DNA is TGCAGTGCTAGAGGTGGGACTAGCGGGAGACCCTACAATGAGCAGTTCTTC. Amino acids: CSARGGTSGRPYNEQFF.

This clonotype appeared many times. This sequence joins TRBV7-2 and TRBJ1-6; D uncertain. Germline V gene lookup returns CDR1 SGHTA and CDR2 FQGNSA. CDR3 size: 14 residues. V lost 3 bases, J lost 8 bases, and 11 bases lay in between. The CDR3 DNA sequence: TGTGCCAGCAGCTTTTTTAGAAGGGATTCACCCCTCCACTTT. It specifies CASSFFRRDSPLHF. The full variable domain, with the rest looked up from reference TRBV7-2 and TRBJ1-6, is GAGVSQSPSNKVTEKGKDVELRCDPISGHTALYWYRQSLGQGLEFLIYFQGNSAPDKSGLPSDRFSAERTGGSVSTLTIQRTQQEDSAVYLCASSFFRRDSPLHFGNGTRLTVT.

This clonotype was observed many times. V usage is TRBV7-9 and J usage is TRBJ2-1; TRBD2 is a possible D gene (5 bases). V shed 0 bases and J shed 8 bases, with 8 bases lying between them. CDR3 size: 13 residues. CDR1 is SEHNR and CDR2 is FQNEAQ in the germline V gene (reference sequence). The CDR3 sequence is CASSLAGSDEQFF. The CDR3 DNA follows: TGTGCCAGCAGCTTAGCAGGGAGCGATGAGCAGTTCTTC.

V and J are TRBV27 and TRBJ2-3; 11 nucleotides line up with TRBD2. The length of the CDR3 is 15 residues. Trimming took 6 bases from V and 6 from J; bases not matched to a gene: 8. Germline V CDR1 and CDR2: MNHEY, SMNVEV (reference sequence). The CDR3 protein is CASSWGLAAWDTQYF. The CDR3 DNA is TGTGCCAGCAGCTGGGGACTAGCGGCATGGGATACGCAGTATTTT.

This clonotype has ten or more counts. The chain is built from TRBV12-3 or TRBV12-4 and TRBJ2-2, with TRBD2 as a possible D gene (5 bases). V lost 7 bases to trimming and J lost 6 bases, with 15 bases between them. The CDR3 runs to 14 residues. CDR3 nucleotides: TGTGCCAGCAACAAACGGGAACCCCCCGGGGAGCTGTTTTTT. Its translation: CASNKREPPGELFF.

This clonotype was detected many times. The rearrangement uses TRBV7-2 and TRBJ2-3; 11 bases fit TRBD2. The CDR3 sequence is 15 residues long. V gave up 5 bases and J gave up 3 bases; unmatched junction bases: 4. Germline CDR1 reads SGHTA; CDR2 reads FQGNSA. The CDR3 reads CASSLSGRVTDTQYF. The CDR3 coding sequence is TGTGCCAGCAGCCTTAGCGGGAGGGTAACAGATACGCAGTATTTT.